This TCR beta chain was retrieved from a study of radiotherapy plus CTLA-4 blockade in lung cancer. The overall study: Objective responses emerged in around 19% of patients, and 25% to 40% attained disease control. General study results and limits: Alongside interferon-beta, early blood T cell clone dynamics were reportedly the best predictor of response. Some TCR clones had been derived from tumors. These clones expanded in peripheral blood after radiotherapy plus ipilimumab.

TCRdb's copy holds only in-frame clones and misses some; the assay was immunoSEQ multiplex PCR. The sample lists around 85,000 clones; 86% were seen once. V was pared by 5 bases and J by 4 bases, with 11 bases between. The germline gives CDR1 SGHTA, CDR2 FQGNSA. The CDR3 has 14 residues. Worth noting for this clone: What it binds is not known.

With ipilimumab providing CTLA-4 blockade, focal radiation was administered to patients who had chemo-refractory metastatic non-small-cell lung cancer. Sequenced material: peripheral blood, taken from a patient treated with radiotherapy plus ipilimumab. The sequence came from a human donor with non-small cell lung cancer who had a partial response to radiotherapy plus ipilimumab. The V call is TRBV7-2, the J call TRBJ2-2; TRBD1 might be the D (5 bases). The CDR3 sequence: CASSPAGFTGELFF. The CDR3 DNA is TGTGCCAGCAGCCCTGCAGGGTTCACCGGGGAGCTGTTTTTT.